This TCR beta chain appears in the sequencing data of a study of T cell repertoires in cytomegalovirus infection. Study in general: Researchers turned to recently identified HLA-C-restricted CMV epitopes as well as well-studied HLA-B-restricted ones.

The sample holds a few counts of this clonotype. What it recognizes is unknown. General study points: The response measured ex vivo was dominated by TCR beta clonotypes (HLA-C-restricted and CMV-specific).

TCRdb re-called the reads with MiXCR, one entry per CDR3 protein. Of 700,000 to 850,000 distinct CDR3 sequences in the sample, about 33% were seen once. The source is a human donor in good health (CMV status not recorded). Some clones in this sample may be carry-over from other donors' samples. The material sequenced was cultured CD8+ T cells from PBMCs, taken from culture after CMV antigen stimulation.

For the CDR3, the DNA is TGTGCCAGCAACCGGGGGGGGGAAGAGACCCAGTACTTC. The encoded protein is CASNRGGEETQYF. The chain has TRBV7-6 and TRBJ2-5, with 8 bases lining up with TRBD2. Germline values: CDR1 SGHVS, CDR2 FNYEAQ. The CDR3 extends over 13 amino acids. V was pared by 7 bases and J by 3 bases, with 4 bases of the junction left unmatched.